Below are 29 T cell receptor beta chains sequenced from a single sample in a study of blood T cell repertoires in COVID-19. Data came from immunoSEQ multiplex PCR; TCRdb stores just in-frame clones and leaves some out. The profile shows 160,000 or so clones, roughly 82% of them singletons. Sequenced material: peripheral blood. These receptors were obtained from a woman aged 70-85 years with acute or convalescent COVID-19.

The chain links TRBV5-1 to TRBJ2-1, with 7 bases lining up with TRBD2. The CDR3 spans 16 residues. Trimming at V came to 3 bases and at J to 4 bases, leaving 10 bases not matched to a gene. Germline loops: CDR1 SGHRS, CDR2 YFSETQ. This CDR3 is CASSWALTGGYNEQFF. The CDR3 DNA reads TGCGCCAGCAGCTGGGCGTTGACGGGGGGATACAATGAGCAGTTCTTC. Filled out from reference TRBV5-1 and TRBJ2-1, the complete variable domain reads KAGVTQTPRYLIKTRGQQVTLSCSPISGHRSVSWYQQTPGQGLQFLFEYFSETQRNKGNFPGRFSGRQFSNSRSEMNVSTLELGDSALYLCASSWALTGGYNEQFFGPGTRLTVL.

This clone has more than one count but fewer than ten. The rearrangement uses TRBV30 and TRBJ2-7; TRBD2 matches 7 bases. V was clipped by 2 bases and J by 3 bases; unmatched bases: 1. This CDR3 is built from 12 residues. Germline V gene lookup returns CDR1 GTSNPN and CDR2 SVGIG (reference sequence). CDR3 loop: CAWSPGGYEQYF. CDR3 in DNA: TGTGCCTGGAGTCCGGGGGGCTACGAGCAGTACTTC. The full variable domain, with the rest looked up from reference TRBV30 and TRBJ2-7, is SQTIHQWPATLVQPVGSPLSLECTVEGTSNPNLYWYRQAAGRGLQLLFYSVGIGQISSEVPQNLSASRPQDRQFILSSKKLLLSDSGFYLCAWSPGGYEQYFGPGTRLTVT.

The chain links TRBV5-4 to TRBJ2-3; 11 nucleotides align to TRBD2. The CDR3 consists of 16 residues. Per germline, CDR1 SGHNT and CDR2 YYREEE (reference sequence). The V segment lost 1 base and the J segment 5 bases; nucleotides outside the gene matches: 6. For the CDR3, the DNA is TGTGCCAGCAGCTTGACGCCCCTAGCGGGGGGAGATACGCAGTATTTT. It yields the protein CASSLTPLAGGDTQYF.

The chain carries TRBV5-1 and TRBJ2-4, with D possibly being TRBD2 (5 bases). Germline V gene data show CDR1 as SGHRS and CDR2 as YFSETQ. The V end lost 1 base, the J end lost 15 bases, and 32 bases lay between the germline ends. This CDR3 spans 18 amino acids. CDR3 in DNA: TGCGCCAGCAGCTTGACGGCCCCCCAATATGGGATGAAGGGAGTACTGTACTTC. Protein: CASSLTAPQYGMKGVLYF.

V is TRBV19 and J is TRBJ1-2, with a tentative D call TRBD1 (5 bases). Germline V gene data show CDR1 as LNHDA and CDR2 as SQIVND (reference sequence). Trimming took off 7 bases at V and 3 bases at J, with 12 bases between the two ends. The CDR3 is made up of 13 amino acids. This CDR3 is CASTGQGDYGYTF. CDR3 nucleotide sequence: TGTGCCAGTACCGGTCAGGGTGACTATGGCTACACCTTC.

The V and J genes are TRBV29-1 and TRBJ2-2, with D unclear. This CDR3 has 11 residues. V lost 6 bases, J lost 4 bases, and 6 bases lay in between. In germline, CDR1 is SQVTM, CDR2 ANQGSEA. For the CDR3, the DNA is TGCAGCGTCTGGGCCACCGGGGAGCTGTTTTTT. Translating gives CSVWATGELFF.

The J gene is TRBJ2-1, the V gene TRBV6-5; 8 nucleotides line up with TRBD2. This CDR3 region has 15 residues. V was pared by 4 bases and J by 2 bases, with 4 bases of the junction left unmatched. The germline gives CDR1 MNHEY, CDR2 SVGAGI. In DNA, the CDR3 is TGTGCCAGCAGTTCCGGGACTAGAGCCTACAATGAGCAGTTCTTC. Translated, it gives CASSSGTRAYNEQFF.

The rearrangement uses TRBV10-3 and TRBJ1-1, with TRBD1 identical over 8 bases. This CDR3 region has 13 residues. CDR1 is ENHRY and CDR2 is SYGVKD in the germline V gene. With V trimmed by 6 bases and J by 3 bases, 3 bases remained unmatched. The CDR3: CAIRDRAYTEAFF. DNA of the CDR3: TGTGCCATCAGGGACAGGGCCTACACTGAAGCTTTCTTT.

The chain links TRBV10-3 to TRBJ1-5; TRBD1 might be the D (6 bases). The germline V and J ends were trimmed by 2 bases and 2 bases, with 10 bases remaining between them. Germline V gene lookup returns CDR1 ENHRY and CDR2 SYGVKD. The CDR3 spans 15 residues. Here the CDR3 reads CAISETPGGNQPQHF. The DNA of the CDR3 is TGTGCCATCAGTGAGACGCCAGGGGGCAATCAGCCCCAGCATTTT.

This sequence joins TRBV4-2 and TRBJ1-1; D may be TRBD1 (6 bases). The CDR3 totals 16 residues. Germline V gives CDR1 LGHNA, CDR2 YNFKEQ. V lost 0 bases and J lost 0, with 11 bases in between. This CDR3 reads CASSQDWGPLNTEAFF. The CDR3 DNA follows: TGTGCCAGCAGCCAAGATTGGGGGCCCTTGAACACTGAAGCTTTCTTT.

The CDR3 sequence: CASSLTGGSYNEQFF. As DNA, the CDR3 is TGTGCCAGCAGCTTGACAGGGGGGTCCTACAATGAGCAGTTCTTC. This chain connects TRBV7-6 to TRBJ2-1; 9 positions agree with TRBD1. J gave up 1 base and V 3 bases, and 1 base lay outside the gene matches. Per the germline V gene, CDR1 is SGHVS and CDR2 is FNYEAQ. The CDR3 is 15 residues long.

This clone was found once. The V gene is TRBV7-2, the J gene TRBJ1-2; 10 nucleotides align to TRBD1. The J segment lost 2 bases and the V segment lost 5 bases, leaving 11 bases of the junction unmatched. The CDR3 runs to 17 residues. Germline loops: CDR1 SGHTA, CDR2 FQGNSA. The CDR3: CASSLRDRGPLNYGYTF. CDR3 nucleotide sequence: TGTGCCAGCAGCCTTCGGGACAGGGGTCCCCTGAACTATGGCTACACCTTC.

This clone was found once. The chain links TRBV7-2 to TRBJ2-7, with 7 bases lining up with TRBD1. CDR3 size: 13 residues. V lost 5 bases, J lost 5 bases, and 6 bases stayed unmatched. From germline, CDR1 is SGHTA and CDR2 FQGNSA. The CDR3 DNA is TGTGCCAGCAGCCCCGACAGGGTCAACGAGCAGTACTTC. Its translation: CASSPDRVNEQYF. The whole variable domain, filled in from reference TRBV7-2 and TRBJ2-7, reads GAGVSQSPSNKVTEKGKDVELRCDPISGHTALYWYRQSLGQGLEFLIYFQGNSAPDKSGLPSDRFSAERTGGSVSTLTIQRTQQEDSAVYLCASSPDRVNEQYFGPGTRLTVT.

The CDR3 DNA sequence: TGTGCCAGCAGCTTAGGCGGGAGGGGCCCCACAGATACGCAGTATTTT. Protein sequence: CASSLGGRGPTDTQYF. J is TRBJ2-3 and V is TRBV7-7; 9 positions match TRBD2. With 1 base clipped from V and 2 bases from J, the junction kept 4 bases outside the gene matches. The CDR3 has 16 residues. The germline V gene has CDR1 SSHAT and CDR2 FNYEAQ (reference sequence).

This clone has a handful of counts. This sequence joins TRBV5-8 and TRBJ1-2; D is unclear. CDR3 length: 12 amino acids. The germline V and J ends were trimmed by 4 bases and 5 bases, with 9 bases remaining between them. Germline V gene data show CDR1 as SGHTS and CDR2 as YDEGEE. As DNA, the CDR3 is TGTGCCAGCAGCACTGGACTGTATGGCTACACCTTC. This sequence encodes CASSTGLYGYTF. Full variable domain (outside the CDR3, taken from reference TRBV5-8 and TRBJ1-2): EAGVTQSPTHLIKTRGQQATLRCSPISGHTSVYWYQQALGLGLQFLLWYDEGEERNRGNFPPRFSGRQFPNYSSELNVNALELEDSALYLCASSTGLYGYTFGSGTRLTVV.

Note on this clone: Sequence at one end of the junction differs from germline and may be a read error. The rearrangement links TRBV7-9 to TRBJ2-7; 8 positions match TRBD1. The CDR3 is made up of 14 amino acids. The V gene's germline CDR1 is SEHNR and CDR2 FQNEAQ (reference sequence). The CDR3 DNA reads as TGTGCCAGCACCTTAACGGGACAGGTCTTCGAGCAGTACTTC. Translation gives CASTLTGQVFEQYF.

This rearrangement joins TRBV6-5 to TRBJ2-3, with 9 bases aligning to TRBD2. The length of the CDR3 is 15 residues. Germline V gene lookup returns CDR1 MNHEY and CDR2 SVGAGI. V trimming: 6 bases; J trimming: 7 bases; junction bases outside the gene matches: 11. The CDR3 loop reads CASRTTSGGSYTQYF. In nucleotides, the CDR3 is TGTGCCAGCAGGACGACTAGCGGCGGTTCTTATACGCAGTATTTT.

CDR3 sequence: CASSSRDRKEKLFF. CDR3 DNA sequence: TGTGCCAGTAGTTCCCGGGACAGGAAGGAAAAACTGTTTTTT. The V call is TRBV19, the J call TRBJ1-4, with 8 bases that match TRBD1. Germline V gene sequence: CDR1 LNHDA, CDR2 SQIVND (reference sequence). The CDR3 has 14 amino acids. V was pared by 5 bases and J by 8 bases, with 7 bases of the junction left unmatched.

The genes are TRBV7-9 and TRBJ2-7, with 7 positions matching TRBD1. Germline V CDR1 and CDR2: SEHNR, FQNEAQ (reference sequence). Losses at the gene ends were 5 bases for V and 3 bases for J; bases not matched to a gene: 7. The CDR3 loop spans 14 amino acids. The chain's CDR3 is CASSRGQNHYEQYF. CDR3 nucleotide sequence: TGTGCCAGCAGCCGGGGACAGAATCACTACGAGCAGTACTTC. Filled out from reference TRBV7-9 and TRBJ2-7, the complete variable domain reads DTGVSQNPRHKITKRGQNVTFRCDPISEHNRLYWYRQTLGQGPEFLTYFQNEAQLEKSRLLSDRFSAERPKGSFSTLEIQRTEQGDSAMYLCASSRGQNHYEQYFGPGTRLTVT.

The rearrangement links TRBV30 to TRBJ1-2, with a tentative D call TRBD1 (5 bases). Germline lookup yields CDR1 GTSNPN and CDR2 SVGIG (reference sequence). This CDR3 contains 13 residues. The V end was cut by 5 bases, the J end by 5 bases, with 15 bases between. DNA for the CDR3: TGTGCCTGGGGGGGAGGCTTGGGGTATGGCTACACCTTC. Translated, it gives CAWGGGLGYGYTF.

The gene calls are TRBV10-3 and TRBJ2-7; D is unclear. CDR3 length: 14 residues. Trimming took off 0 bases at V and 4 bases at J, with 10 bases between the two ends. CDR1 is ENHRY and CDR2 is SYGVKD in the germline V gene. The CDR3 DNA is TGTGCCATCAGTGAGTCGTCGGGTTCTTACGAGCAGTACTTC. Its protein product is CAISESSGSYEQYF.

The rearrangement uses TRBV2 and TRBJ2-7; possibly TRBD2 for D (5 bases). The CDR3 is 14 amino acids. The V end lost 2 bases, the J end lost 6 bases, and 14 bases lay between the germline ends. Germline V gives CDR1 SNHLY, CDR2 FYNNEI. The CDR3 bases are TGTGCCAGCAGTGAACAAATCGGGGTCTTCGAGCAGTACTTC. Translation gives CASSEQIGVFEQYF.

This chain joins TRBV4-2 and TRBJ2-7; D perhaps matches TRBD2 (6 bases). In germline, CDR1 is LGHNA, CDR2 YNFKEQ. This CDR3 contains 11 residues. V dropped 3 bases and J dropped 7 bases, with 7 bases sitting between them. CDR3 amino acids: CASSQREEQYF. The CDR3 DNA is TGTGCCAGCAGCCAGCGGGAAGAGCAGTACTTC.

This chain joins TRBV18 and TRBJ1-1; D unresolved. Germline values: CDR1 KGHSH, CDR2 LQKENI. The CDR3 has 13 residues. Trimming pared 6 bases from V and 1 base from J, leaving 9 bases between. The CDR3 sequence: CASSERGNTEAFF. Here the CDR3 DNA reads TGTGCCAGCTCGGAGAGAGGGAACACTGAAGCTTTCTTT.

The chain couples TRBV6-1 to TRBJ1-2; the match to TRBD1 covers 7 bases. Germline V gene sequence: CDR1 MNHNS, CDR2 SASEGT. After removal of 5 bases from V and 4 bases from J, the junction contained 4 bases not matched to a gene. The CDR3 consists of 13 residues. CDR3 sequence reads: CASSTWDSYGYTF. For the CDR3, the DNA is TGTGCCAGCAGTACCTGGGACAGCTATGGCTACACCTTC.

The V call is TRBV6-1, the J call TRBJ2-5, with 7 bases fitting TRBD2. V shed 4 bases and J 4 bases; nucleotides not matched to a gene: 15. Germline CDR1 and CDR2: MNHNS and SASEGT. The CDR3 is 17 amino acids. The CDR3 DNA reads TGTGCCAGCAGTGGGGGGTTGATGAGCGGGGTAATAGAGACCCAGTACTTC. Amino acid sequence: CASSGGLMSGVIETQYF.

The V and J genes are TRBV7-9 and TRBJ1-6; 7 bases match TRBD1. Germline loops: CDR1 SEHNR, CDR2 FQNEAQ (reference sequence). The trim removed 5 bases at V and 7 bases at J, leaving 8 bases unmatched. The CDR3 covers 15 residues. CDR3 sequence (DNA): TGTGCCAGCAGCCCCTCGACAGGGAACAATTCACCCCTCCACTTT. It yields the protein CASSPSTGNNSPLHF.

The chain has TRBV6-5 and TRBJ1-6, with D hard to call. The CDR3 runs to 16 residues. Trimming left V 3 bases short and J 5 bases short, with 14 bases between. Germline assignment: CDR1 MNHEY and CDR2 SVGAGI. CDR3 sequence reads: CASSYSGREDNSPLHF. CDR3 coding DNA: TGTGCCAGCAGTTATTCGGGGAGGGAGGATAATTCACCCCTCCACTTT.

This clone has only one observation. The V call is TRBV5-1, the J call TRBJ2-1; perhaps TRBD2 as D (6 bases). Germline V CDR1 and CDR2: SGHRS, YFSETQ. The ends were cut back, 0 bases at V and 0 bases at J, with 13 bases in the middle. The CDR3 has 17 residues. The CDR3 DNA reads TGCGCCAGCAGCTTGGGTGGTGGGGGGAGCTCCTACAATGAGCAGTTCTTC. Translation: CASSLGGGGSSYNEQFF.